This T cell receptor (beta chain) was recovered during a study of cytomegalovirus exposure and HLA in healthy donors (dated by TCRdb to about 2017). At the level of the whole study: In an earlier analysis of roughly 590 of the donors, 276 Gb of sequence data and just under 120 million unique TCR beta sequences from 150 million to 200 million T cells were reported. The study used immunosequencing to profile the T cell repertoires of approximately 640 subjects and linked those repertoires to cytomegalovirus serostatus. An early release covering around 630 HLA-typed donors comprised 300 to 350 gigabases of sequencing data and tens of millions of unique TCR sequences. A later genetic analysis took genome-wide SNP genotypes for about 55% of the 666 donors and used that subset as a discovery cohort. A separate validation cohort of approximately 120 different subjects was used in addition to the approximately 640-subject first cohort. An earlier analysis of 450 to 750 of the donors used high-throughput TCR beta sequencing to judge whether each TCR beta V gene segment behaved as functional or pseudogenic. Alongside the repertoire data, information on donor age, sex, ethnicity and CMV serostatus was compiled. All discovery cohort repertoires had been generated using a single sequencing platform. In a later analysis, previously published TCR beta repertoires from hundreds of donors were re-analyzed and high-resolution HLA genotyping was added so that TCR occurrence patterns could be studied. Four to six DR-DQ haplotypes were handled as single units for association and clustering, since linkage in the cohort was strong. Both class I and class II loci were covered by HLA typing, at four-digit resolution. The study aimed to test whether signatures of past pathogen exposure could be identified by cataloging public T cell receptors. Rather than using new phenotypic data, the later analysis identified candidate immune exposures from TCR beta sequences and from how often those sequences occurred across donors. Of the approximately 400 genotyped donors, 81% fell in the genetic ancestry cluster associated with self-reported Caucasian donors. The number of typed donors differed by locus: about 629-640 for A, B, C, DRB1 and DQB1; approximately 520 for DQA1; 606 for DPA1; and some 430 for DPB1. Among under 450 genotyped donors of the cohort, an average of around 240,000 unique TCR beta nucleotide sequences were sequenced per donor, 15% to 20% of them non-productive. The study combined high-throughput TCR immunosequencing, statistical association of individual TCRs with disease status, and machine learning to predict cytomegalovirus infection status.

On the study overall, not on this receptor specifically: A further reported finding was that TCR beta sequences accurately predicted the HLA-A and HLA-B alleles for most subjects in the first cohort. The 87-base-pair reads could not distinguish some IMGT-functional V segments, including TRBV6-2 and TRBV6-3, so those segments were excluded. Presence/absence analyses assumed roughly uniform sequencing depth across donors, an assumption that may not hold. Linkage disequilibrium might explain the correlated functional status among segregating V segments, but an unknown experimental factor could not be ruled out. Strong co-occurrence of HLA alleles, especially DR and DQ, made assigning TCR associations to individual alleles difficult. In a later analysis, TCR association rates were found to vary across HLA loci, with the most associated TCRs seen for DRB1 alleles and the fewest for HLA-C alleles. In a later analysis, around 17,000 TCR beta sequences were associated with specific HLA alleles at a false discovery rate of 0.05. About 17 rarely observed V segments, including chromosome 9 orphons, were excluded from the earlier analysis of about 610 of the donors because counts were too low. In a later genetic analysis, a missense DCLRE1C variant was associated with V-gene and J-gene trimming of TCR beta chains, and the association was replicated in an independent cohort. According to a later genetic analysis, donors in an Asian-associated ancestry cluster had fewer N-insertions in productive TCRs than the approximately 710-donor mean. Cytomegalovirus status was reported to be diagnosed by the classifier with high specificity and sensitivity in both the original and validation cohorts. While some public TCRs were present in many individuals, most TCR sequences turned up only very rarely across donors. A cluster of highly shared sequence variants was judged likely to represent a technical artifact of the sequencing pipeline. The study listed 170 or so TCR beta chains as associated with cytomegalovirus. It was suggested by the authors that the approach could potentially be generalized to other disease states and immunological phenotypes. According to a later analysis, parvovirus B19, influenza, CMV and Epstein-Barr virus appeared linked to several top co-occurrence clusters. Broadly in line with IMGT annotations, most TCR beta V segments showed up in productive rearrangements about 87% or about 30% of the time in an earlier analysis of around 550 of the donors. In vitro tests confirmed that a few of the cytomegalovirus-associated TCR beta chains recognize cytomegalovirus antigens. HLA typing was unavailable for some donors at each locus, so association tests used only the typed subset. According to a later analysis, most CMV-associated TCR beta chains appeared to be HLA-restricted, and the HLA associations seemed to be driven largely by CMV exposure. In this cohort, only TCR beta chains were sequenced, and detectable features were limited by the absence of alpha or paired-chain data. In a later analysis, HLA-associated TCR beta chains showed more clonal expansion and lower generation probabilities than non-associated chains that were equally common. For the cohort, immune exposure information was limited to CMV serostatus.

Library generation was performed with the immunoSEQ multiplex PCR assay. The multiplex PCR relied on a mix of 60 forward primers for TCR Vbeta segments and 13 reverse primers for TCR Jbeta segments. A multiplex PCR assay on genomic DNA amplified the CDR3 region of rearranged TCR beta genes. On the Illumina HiSeq System, the amplified TCR beta libraries were sequenced as 87-base-pair reads. In the source study's methods: A later analysis counted approximately 74 million unique TCR beta chains across the 670 or so repertoires, and 10 million to 12 million of these chains were shared by at least two donors. A nearest-neighbor algorithm error-corrected the raw reads and collapsed the reads into unique sequences, merging closely related sequences to remove PCR and sequencing errors. CDR3 sequences were aligned to IMGT reference sequences to assign V, D and J gene segments. Each retained sequence needed at least a six-nucleotide match to both a V gene segment and a J gene segment. A rearrangement was called productive if the CDR3 had no stop codons and remained in frame with V and J, and every other rearrangement was called non-productive. Following IMGT convention, CDR3 was defined as the stretch from the second conserved V-encoded cysteine up to the conserved J-encoded phenylalanine. The earlier analysis of fewer than 750 of the donors excluded sequences that lacked an unambiguous match to a single V gene segment. In an earlier analysis of a few hundred of the donors, a V segment was called functional when productive rearrangements were above 56.7%, and segregating when the standard deviation between donors exceeded 5%. A statistical classification framework was built to diagnose cytomegalovirus status from the catalog of TCR beta chain sequences. V and J gene assignment, in a later analysis, came from comparing TCR nucleotide sequences with IMGT/GENE-DB human TR gene sequences. The TCRdist pipeline was used in a later analysis to assign CDR3 sequences and most-parsimonious VDJ recombination scenarios. In a later analysis, each TCR beta chain was defined by its CDR3 amino acid sequence together with its V-gene family, and reads without a unique V-gene family were excluded. In a later analysis, 450 to 600 highly shared, low-generation-probability nucleotide sequences were removed to address suspected cross-contamination and a sequencing artifact. In a later analysis, a clonal expansion index was calculated for each public chain from normalized within-repertoire ranks of inferred template counts. Generation probabilities in a later analysis came from a VDJ recombination model fitted to out-of-frame rearrangements, and those results were checked against IGoR. A later analysis scored TCR-TCR, TCR-HLA and TCR-CMV co-occurrence with hypergeometric tests, applying a repertoire-size bias correction to TCR pairs. A later analysis estimated false discovery rates by permuting HLA or CMV assignments 20 times. In a later analysis, co-occurring TCRs were grouped using DBSCAN, with TCRdist sequence similarity added in when clustering inside HLA-allele-positive subsets. Co-occurrence clustering excluded repertoires with fewer than 30,000 or more than 120,000 public chains, plus five with anomalous nucleotide sharing. What TCRdb holds here is the immuneACCESS table cut down to in-frame rearrangements. Part of the clones is not present; checked against another copy, under half of the missing clones reflect an unresolved V gene, and the others are unexplained. The DNA was the basis for D and trimming; V, J and clone size are from that table. The table for this sample lists 75,000 to 80,000 clones; about three quarters of them were counted only once. Of the sample, 1.1% is held by the ten largest clones.

The junction shows trimming of 7 bases on V and 3 bases on J, plus 17 bases between the germline ends. Per the germline V gene (reference sequence), LNHDA is the CDR1 and SQIVND is the CDR2. Measured from the cysteine to the phenylalanine, the CDR3 is 15 residues long. Just CDR3 DNA is preserved here, 45 bases in frame from base 1. In total, approximately 610 healthy bone marrow donors made up the cohort. At the time of sampling, all cohort members were nominally healthy, though unrecorded immune exposures were likely present. The donor was CMV seronegative and was included in the group of approximately 350 seronegative cohort members. A peripheral blood sample was provided by each donor, and peripheral blood mononuclear cells were used for TCR beta sequencing. The Qiagen DNeasy Blood Extraction Kit was used to extract genomic DNA from the blood cell samples. The table lists this clone with a few counts. The antigen this receptor binds is unknown. Base qualities are not recorded, but no much larger clone differs from it by a single base.

The sequenced sample consisted of PBMCs. Recombination joined TRBV19 with TRBJ2-3; TRBD2 is a possible D gene, resting on 5 matching bases. This receptor was identified in a male donor in good health and CMV-seronegative. This receptor carries the CDR3 CASTASRSMTDTQYF. The bases read TGTGCCAGTACGGCTAGCCGGAGCATGACAGATACGCAGTATTTT.